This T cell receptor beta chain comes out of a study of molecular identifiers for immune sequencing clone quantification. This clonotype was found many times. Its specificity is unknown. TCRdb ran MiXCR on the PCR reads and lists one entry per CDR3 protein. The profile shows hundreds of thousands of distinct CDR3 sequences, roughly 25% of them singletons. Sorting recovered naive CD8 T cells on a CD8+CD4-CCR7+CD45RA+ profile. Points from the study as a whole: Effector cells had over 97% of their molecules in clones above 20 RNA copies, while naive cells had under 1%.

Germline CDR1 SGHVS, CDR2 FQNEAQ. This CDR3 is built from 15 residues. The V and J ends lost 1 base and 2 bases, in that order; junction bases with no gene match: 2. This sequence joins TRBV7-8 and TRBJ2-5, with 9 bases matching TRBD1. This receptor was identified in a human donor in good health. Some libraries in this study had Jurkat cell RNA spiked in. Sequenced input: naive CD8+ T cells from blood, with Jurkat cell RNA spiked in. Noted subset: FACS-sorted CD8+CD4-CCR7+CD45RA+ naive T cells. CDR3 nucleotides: TGTGCCAGCAGCTTAGGGACAGGGGATCAAGAGACCCAGTACTTC. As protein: CASSLGTGDQETQYF.